The rows below give T cell receptor beta chains drawn from one sample of a study of T cell repertoires in cytomegalovirus infection. These receptors' antigens are unknown. TCRdb reanalysed the reads using MiXCR and keeps one entry per CDR3 protein. The data hold approximately 770,000 distinct CDR3 sequences, with about 29% observed a single time. The material was cultured CD8+ T cells from PBMCs, obtained from culture after CMV antigen stimulation. The source is a human donor in good health (CMV status not recorded). Some clones in this sample may be carry-over from other donors' samples. CDR3s include the opening cysteine and the closing phenylalanine or tryptophan. The D gene is left open where the match is weak. Part of the rows lack a size; the others show once, few, many or a class for expanded clones.

abundance: many
v_gene: TRBV7-8
d_gene: -
j_gene: TRBJ2-2
CDR3nt: TGTGCCAGCAGCTACCCGGAGGGACAAGCGAACACCGGGGAGCTGTTTTTT
CDR3aa: CASSYPEGQANTGELFF

abundance: -
v_gene: TRBV6-2/TRBV6-3
d_gene: TRBD1
j_gene: TRBJ1-5
CDR3nt: TGTGCCAGCAGAAGCAGGGGGGGGGGCAATCAGCCCCAGCATTTT
CDR3aa: CASRSRGGGNQPQHF

abundance: -
v_gene: TRBV2
d_gene: -
j_gene: TRBJ2-5
CDR3nt: TGTCCCATTGTGGGGGGAAATTCCTTCCAAGAGACCCAGTACTTC
CDR3aa: CPIVGGNSFQETQYF

abundance: once
v_gene: TRBV5-5
d_gene: -
j_gene: TRBJ2-3
CDR3nt: TGTGCCAGCAGCCCCCGGGACGTCTACCTCCCACAGGATACGCAGTATTTT
CDR3aa: CASSPRDVYLPQDTQYF

abundance: few
v_gene: TRBV5-4
d_gene: -
j_gene: TRBJ2-1
CDR3nt: TGTGCCAGCAGCTTGGTCCCGGGGGCGCGAGGGCAGTTCTTC
CDR3aa: CASSLVPGARGQFF

abundance: -
v_gene: TRBV7-6
d_gene: -
j_gene: TRBJ2-1
CDR3nt: TGTGCTAGCAGCCCTTGGCAGGCAGCATCCAATGAGCAGTTCTTC
CDR3aa: CASSPWQAASNEQFF

abundance: -
v_gene: TRBV9
d_gene: -
j_gene: TRBJ2-1
CDR3nt: TGTGCCAGTAACCCGCGAGGTGGGTTAGAGGATGAGCAGTTCTTC
CDR3aa: CASNPRGGLEDEQFF

abundance: few
v_gene: TRBV5-4
d_gene: TRBD2
j_gene: TRBJ2-1
CDR3nt: TGTGCCAGCAGCTTAGTCGCTAGCGGGGGCTACAATGAGCAGTTCTTC
CDR3aa: CASSLVASGGYNEQFF

abundance: -
v_gene: TRBV10-2
d_gene: TRBD1
j_gene: TRBJ2-1
CDR3nt: TGCGCCAGCAGTGGGACAGGGGTAGGCAATGAGCAGTTCTTC
CDR3aa: CASSGTGVGNEQFF

abundance: -
v_gene: TRBV27
d_gene: -
j_gene: TRBJ1-1
CDR3nt: TGTGCCTCATCCCGGCCGGGGGCTGAAGCTTTCTTT
CDR3aa: CASSRPGAEAFF

abundance: many
v_gene: TRBV7-9
d_gene: -
j_gene: TRBJ2-1
CDR3nt: TGTGCCAGCACCAAAGGTGGGAGAGAGTTCTATGAGCAGTTCTTC
CDR3aa: CASTKGGREFYEQFF

abundance: few
v_gene: TRBV27
d_gene: TRBD1
j_gene: TRBJ1-5
CDR3nt: TGTGCCAGCAGTACCCGACTAGACAGGGGGCCCCAGCCCCAGCATTTT
CDR3aa: CASSTRLDRGPQPQHF

abundance: -
v_gene: TRBV14
d_gene: TRBD2
j_gene: TRBJ2-3
CDR3nt: TGTGCCAGCAGCCAGAGGACTAGCGGGGGGCCTTGGAGGTCGCAGTATTTT
CDR3aa: CASSQRTSGGPWRSQYF

abundance: -
v_gene: TRBV5-1
d_gene: -
j_gene: TRBJ2-5
CDR3nt: TGCGCCAGCAGCTGGGAGGGGGTCTTAGAGACCCAGTACTTC
CDR3aa: CASSWEGVLETQYF

abundance: few
v_gene: TRBV7-9
d_gene: -
j_gene: TRBJ2-4
CDR3nt: TGTGCCACCCTTGAAGGGGGGAGGGCCAAAAACATTCAGTACTTC
CDR3aa: CATLEGGRAKNIQYF

abundance: -
v_gene: TRBV5-6
d_gene: -
j_gene: TRBJ2-5
CDR3nt: TGTGCCAGCAGCTTGCTTTGGGTTGGACAAGAGACCCAGTACTTC
CDR3aa: CASSLLWVGQETQYF

abundance: few
v_gene: TRBV10-3
d_gene: -
j_gene: TRBJ1-2
CDR3nt: TGTGCCATCAGTGTGGGGACTTTCCTTATTTCTTACTATGGCTACACCTTC
CDR3aa: CAISVGTFLISYYGYTF

abundance: -
v_gene: TRBV13
d_gene: TRBD1
j_gene: TRBJ2-1
CDR3nt: TGTGCCAGCAGCTGGGGGACAGGTTCCTACAATGAGCAGTTCTTC
CDR3aa: CASSWGTGSYNEQFF

abundance: -
v_gene: TRBV4-1
d_gene: -
j_gene: TRBJ2-1
CDR3nt: TGCGCCAGCAGCCAAGATCGGGGCCTGTTCTTC
CDR3aa: CASSQDRGLFF

abundance: -
v_gene: TRBV18
d_gene: TRBD1
j_gene: TRBJ1-2
CDR3nt: TGTGCCAGCTCACAACCCGACAGGGTAGATGGCTACACCTTC
CDR3aa: CASSQPDRVDGYTF

abundance: few
v_gene: TRBV4-1
d_gene: -
j_gene: TRBJ2-1
CDR3nt: TGCGCCAGCAGCCAAGTTAAGGGGGGGGCTTCGAGTGAGCAGTTCTTC
CDR3aa: CASSQVKGGASSEQFF

abundance: -
v_gene: TRBV6-8
d_gene: TRBD1
j_gene: TRBJ1-1
CDR3nt: TGTGCCAGCAGTAGGGGACAGCCGTCGGTCACTGAAGCTTTCTTT
CDR3aa: CASSRGQPSVTEAFF

abundance: many
v_gene: TRBV7-6
d_gene: -
j_gene: TRBJ1-2
CDR3nt: TGTGCCAGCAGCCCCGGACAGAAAACTAACTATGGCTACACCTTC
CDR3aa: CASSPGQKTNYGYTF

abundance: few
v_gene: TRBV6-1
d_gene: TRBD1
j_gene: TRBJ1-3
CDR3nt: TGTGCCAGCAGTGAAGGACAGGGGAGAAACACCATATATTTT
CDR3aa: CASSEGQGRNTIYF

abundance: -
v_gene: TRBV11-3
d_gene: -
j_gene: TRBJ2-1
CDR3nt: TGTGCCAGCAGCTTGGGGGAGGGGGCGCGCGACAATGAGCAGTTCTTC
CDR3aa: CASSLGEGARDNEQFF

abundance: -
v_gene: TRBV28
d_gene: -
j_gene: TRBJ2-3
CDR3nt: TGTGCCAGCAGTTCCCCTGGGAATACGCAGTATTTT
CDR3aa: CASSSPGNTQYF

abundance: many
v_gene: TRBV6-5
d_gene: -
j_gene: TRBJ1-1
CDR3nt: TGTGCCAGCAGTTACTCGGTGAACACTGAAGCTTTCTTT
CDR3aa: CASSYSVNTEAFF

abundance: -
v_gene: TRBV20-1
d_gene: -
j_gene: TRBJ1-1
CDR3nt: TGCAGCCCAACGTGGGGCACTGAAGCTTTCTTT
CDR3aa: CSPTWGTEAFF

abundance: many
v_gene: TRBV7-9
d_gene: -
j_gene: TRBJ1-2
CDR3nt: TGTGCCAGCAGACCTGACGGAGTTAACTATGGCTACACCTTC
CDR3aa: CASRPDGVNYGYTF

abundance: many
v_gene: TRBV7-2
d_gene: -
j_gene: TRBJ2-3
CDR3nt: TGTGCCAGCAGCGAGGGGGACTGGGGCACAGATACGCAGTATTTT
CDR3aa: CASSEGDWGTDTQYF

abundance: few
v_gene: TRBV5-8
d_gene: -
j_gene: TRBJ2-3
CDR3nt: TGTGCCAGCAGCTTGGAGTCAGTCATCACAGATACGCAGTATTTT
CDR3aa: CASSLESVITDTQYF

abundance: -
v_gene: TRBV9
d_gene: -
j_gene: TRBJ2-5
CDR3nt: TGTGCCAGCAGCTCACCGGGGCCCCGGGAGACCCAGTACTTC
CDR3aa: CASSSPGPRETQYF

abundance: -
v_gene: TRBV11-2
d_gene: -
j_gene: TRBJ1-4
CDR3nt: TGTGCCAGCAGCCTACAGGAGGATAAACTGTTTTTT
CDR3aa: CASSLQEDKLFF

abundance: -
v_gene: TRBV7-2
d_gene: -
j_gene: TRBJ1-5
CDR3nt: TGTGCCAGCAGCTCAGAGCCCTTGGGGCAGCCCCAGCATTTT
CDR3aa: CASSSEPLGQPQHF

abundance: -
v_gene: TRBV7-2
d_gene: -
j_gene: TRBJ1-4
CDR3nt: TGTGCCAGCAGCTGGGGCAATGAAAAACTGTTTTTT
CDR3aa: CASSWGNEKLFF

abundance: -
v_gene: TRBV7-9
d_gene: -
j_gene: TRBJ1-1
CDR3nt: TGTGCCGGGAGGGCAGGGACGACCACTGAAGCTTTCTTT
CDR3aa: CAGRAGTTTEAFF

abundance: few
v_gene: TRBV7-9
d_gene: -
j_gene: TRBJ2-3
CDR3nt: TGTGCCAGCAGCTCCCCAGCTATGGCCTATACGCAGTATTTT
CDR3aa: CASSSPAMAYTQYF

abundance: -
v_gene: TRBV4-2
d_gene: TRBD1
j_gene: TRBJ1-2
CDR3nt: TGTGCCAGCAGCCAAGTTGACAGGGACGGCTACACCTTC
CDR3aa: CASSQVDRDGYTF

abundance: -
v_gene: TRBV24-1
d_gene: TRBD2
j_gene: TRBJ2-1
CDR3nt: TGTGCCACCAGCACTAGCGGGGTCAATGAGCAGTTCTTC
CDR3aa: CATSTSGVNEQFF

abundance: -
v_gene: TRBV20-1
d_gene: -
j_gene: TRBJ1-1
CDR3nt: TGCAGTGCTAGAAAATCGACTTTGAACACTGAAGCTTTCTTT
CDR3aa: CSARKSTLNTEAFF

abundance: -
v_gene: TRBV2
d_gene: -
j_gene: TRBJ2-7
CDR3nt: TGTGCCAGCAGCGACAGGAGCTCCTACGAGCAGTACTTC
CDR3aa: CASSDRSSYEQYF

abundance: -
v_gene: TRBV6-1
d_gene: TRBD1
j_gene: TRBJ1-4
CDR3nt: TGTGCCAGCAGTGCTTACAGGGGGTCCCCAACTAATGAAAAACTGTTTTTT
CDR3aa: CASSAYRGSPTNEKLFF